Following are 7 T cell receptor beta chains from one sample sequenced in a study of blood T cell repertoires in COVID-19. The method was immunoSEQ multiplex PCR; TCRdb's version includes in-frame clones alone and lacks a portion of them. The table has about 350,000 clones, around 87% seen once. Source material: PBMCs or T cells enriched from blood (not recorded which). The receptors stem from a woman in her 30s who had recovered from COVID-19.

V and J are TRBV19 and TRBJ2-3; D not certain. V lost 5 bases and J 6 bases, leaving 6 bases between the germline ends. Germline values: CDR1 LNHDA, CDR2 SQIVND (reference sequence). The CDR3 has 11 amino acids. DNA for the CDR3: TGTGCCAGTAGTGCCCAGGATACGCAGTATTTT. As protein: CASSAQDTQYF.

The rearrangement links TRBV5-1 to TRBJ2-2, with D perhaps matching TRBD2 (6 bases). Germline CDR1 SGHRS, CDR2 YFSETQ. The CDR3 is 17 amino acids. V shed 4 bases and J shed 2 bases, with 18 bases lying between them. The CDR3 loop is CASSLPTRDSNTGELFF. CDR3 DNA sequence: TGCGCCAGCAGCCTTCCCACCAGGGACTCAAACACCGGGGAGCTGTTTTTT.

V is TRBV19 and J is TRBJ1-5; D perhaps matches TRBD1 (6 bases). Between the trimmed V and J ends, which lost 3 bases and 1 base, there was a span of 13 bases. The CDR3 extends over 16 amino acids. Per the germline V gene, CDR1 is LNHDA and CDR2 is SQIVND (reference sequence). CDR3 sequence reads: CASSIPLTGSNQPQHF. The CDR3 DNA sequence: TGTGCCAGTAGTATTCCTCTCACAGGGAGCAATCAGCCCCAGCATTTT.

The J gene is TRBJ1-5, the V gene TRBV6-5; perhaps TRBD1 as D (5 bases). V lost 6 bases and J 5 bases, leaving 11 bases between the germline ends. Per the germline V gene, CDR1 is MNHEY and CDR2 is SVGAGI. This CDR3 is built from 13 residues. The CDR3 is CASRGRWDQPQHF. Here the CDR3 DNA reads TGTGCCAGCAGGGGGCGCTGGGATCAGCCCCAGCATTTT.

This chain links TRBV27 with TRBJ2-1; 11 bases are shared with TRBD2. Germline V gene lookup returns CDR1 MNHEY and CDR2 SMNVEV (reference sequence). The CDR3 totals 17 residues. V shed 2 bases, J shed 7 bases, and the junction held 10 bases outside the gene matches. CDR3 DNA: TGTGCCAGCAGTTTAGTGGTAGCGGGGGGGTTTTTGAATGAGCAGTTCTTC. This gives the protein CASSLVVAGGFLNEQFF.

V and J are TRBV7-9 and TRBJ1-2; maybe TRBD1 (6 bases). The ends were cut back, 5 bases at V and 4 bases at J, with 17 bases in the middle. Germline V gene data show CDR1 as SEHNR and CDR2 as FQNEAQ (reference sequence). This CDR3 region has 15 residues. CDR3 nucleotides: TGTGCCAGCAGCCCCCCAGGGGACATAGGCTATGGCTACACCTTC. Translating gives CASSPPGDIGYGYTF.

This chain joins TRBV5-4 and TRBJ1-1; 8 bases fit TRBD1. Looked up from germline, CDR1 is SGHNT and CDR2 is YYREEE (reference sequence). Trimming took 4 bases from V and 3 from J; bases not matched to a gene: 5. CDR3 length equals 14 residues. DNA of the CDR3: TGTGCCAGCAGCCACCCGGACAGGGACACTGAAGCTTTCTTT. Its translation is CASSHPDRDTEAFF.